This T cell receptor (beta chain) was identified during a study of breast tumors, draining lymph nodes, adjacent tissues. Using its own MiXCR run on the multiplex PCR reads, TCRdb lists one record per CDR3 protein. Among approximately 15,000 distinct CDR3 sequences listed, roughly 50% were seen once. Ten or more counts support this clonotype. CDR3 length: 14 amino acids. From germline, CDR1 is ENHRY and CDR2 SYGVKD. With 2 bases removed from V and 4 bases from J, the gap between germline ends came to 9 bases. This clonotype was sampled from a female donor with breast cancer. Some clones in this sample may be carry-over from other donors' samples. The rearrangement joins TRBV10-3 to TRBJ1-5; possible D gene TRBD1, 5 bases. The sequenced material came from tumor-adjacent breast tissue. As DNA, the CDR3 is TGTGCCATCAGTGAGACAGGCAAAAATCAGCCCCAGCATTTT. Its protein product is CAISETGKNQPQHF.